This T cell receptor (beta chain) emerged from a study of OX40 agonist ivuxolimab in advanced cancers. Turning to the overall study: The costimulatory receptor OX40 (CD134) was targeted by ivuxolimab, a fully human IgG2 agonistic monoclonal antibody. Intravenous ivuxolimab was administered to patients every 2 weeks at six dose levels: 0.01, 0.1, 0.3, 1.5, 3 and 10 mg/kg. Among the 50 to 55 dose-escalation patients, around 19 had hepatocellular carcinoma, roughly 15 melanoma, 9 renal cell carcinoma and 9 head and neck cancer. A male proportion of roughly 80% and a mean age of about 60 years, ranging from 23 to 79, were recorded for the dose-escalation cohort. Patients were allowed to have had prior anti-PD-1, anti-PD-L1 or anti-CTLA-4 therapy, and more than 35% of the dose-escalation patients had been treated with checkpoint inhibitors. Partial responses occurred in three dose-escalation patients, of whom one had hepatocellular carcinoma and two had cutaneous melanoma. Peripheral TCRbeta sequencing aimed to test whether ivuxolimab altered TCR sequence diversity and caused clonal T-cell expansion. The paper describes the monotherapy dose-escalation part (N ≈ 49 patients) of the phase I trial of ivuxolimab.

Beyond this particular receptor, the publication reports: At doses from 0.1 to 3.0 mg/kg, clonal expansion was seen in both CD4+ and CD8+ blood T cells between baseline and week 6. Partial responders in the 0.1-3.0 mg/kg groups had among the lowest normalized peripheral clonal expansion, especially among CD8+ T cells. Which antigens the clonally expanded peripheral T cells were specific for was not determined. Low levels of normalized T-cell clonal expansion were also seen in some nonresponding patients. On average, CD8+ T cells showed more expanded clones than CD4+ T cells after ivuxolimab.

To sequence the TCRbeta CDR3 region, genomic DNA was isolated from the sorted cells. TCRbeta CDR3 regions were sequenced using the immunoSEQ Assay. TCRdb limited this immuneACCESS table to in-frame rearrangements with V and J called. A share of clones is missing; checked studies link under half to unresolved V genes, and the rest is unexplained. Counted in this sample were about 82,000 clones; 83% of them appeared once. The biggest ten clones account for more than 0.7% of the sample. This clone has more than one count but fewer than ten. There is no known antigen for this receptor. The record has no base qualities; no much larger clone is one base away. CDR1 and CDR2 (SGDLS, YYNGEE) derive from the germline V gene. The CDR3 runs 14 residues from the cysteine to the phenylalanine. Only CDR3 DNA is held: 42 bases, read in frame from base 1. V gives up 4 bases and J gives up 6 bases, and the segment between their germline ends measures 17 bases.

The trial excluded patients who had a history of autoimmune disease or who were on systemic immunosuppression. Peripheral blood for TCR sequencing was collected from all dose cohorts at baseline, on cycle 4 day 1, and on cycle 7 day 1. Samples were obtained from an open-label, multicenter, first-in-human phase I dose-escalation trial of ivuxolimab. The trial enrolled adults with locally advanced or metastatic head and neck squamous cell, hepatocellular, melanoma or renal cell carcinoma. Before TCR sequencing, CD4+ T cells and CD8+ T cells from peripheral blood were sorted into separate populations.

This specimen consisted of CD4+ or CD8+ T cells sorted from blood, obtained in a trial of the OX40 agonist ivuxolimab. The sequence is built from TRBV9 and TRBJ2-7, and possibly TRBD1, on 5 matching bases. This TCR came from an adult with an advanced solid tumor such as melanoma, head and neck, liver or kidney cancer. The DNA is as follows: TGTGCCAGCAGCCAATCCTCGACAGTTCTCGAGCAGTACTTC. This gives the protein CASSQSSTVLEQYF.